This passage covers 21 T cell receptor beta chains from one sample sequenced in a study of neoadjuvant anti-PD-1 for oral cavity cancer. Measured with immunoSEQ multiplex PCR; TCRdb has only the in-frame clones, and not every one. This table has tens of thousands of clones, around 84% appearing once. Time point meaning: after neoadjuvant nivolumab, at surgical resection. Sample: PBMCs, taken after nivolumab (anti-PD-1) treatment. These receptors were taken from a person between 40 and 85 years old with oral cavity squamous cell carcinoma.

V and J are TRBV19 and TRBJ2-5; D might be TRBD1 (7 bases). V was cut by 5 bases and J by 3 bases, with 13 bases left in between. The CDR3 runs to 14 residues. From germline, CDR1 is LNHDA and CDR2 SQIVND (reference sequence). CDR3 amino acids: CASSAGQSKETQYF. CDR3 bases: TGTGCCAGTAGTGCGGGACAGAGTAAAGAGACCCAGTACTTC.

In DNA form, the CDR3 reads TGTGCCAGCAGCCGACTGTCAGGGTGGGAGACCCAGTACTTC. Translated: CASSRLSGWETQYF. This chain connects TRBV28 to TRBJ2-5; maybe TRBD1 (5 bases). Trimming shortened V by 6 bases and J by 5 bases, and 16 bases separated the two germline ends. The CDR3 spans 14 residues. Per the germline V gene, CDR1 is MDHEN and CDR2 is SYDVKM.

The chain joins TRBV2 to TRBJ2-6; 12 nucleotides align to TRBD2. The J segment lost 2 bases and the V segment lost 8 bases, leaving 4 bases of the junction unmatched. The CDR3 runs 16 residues. Per germline, CDR1 SNHLY and CDR2 FYNNEI. In DNA, the CDR3 is TGTGCCAGCTATAGACTAGCGGGAGCTGGGGCCAACGTCCTGACTTTC. This encodes CASYRLAGAGANVLTF.

The chain employs TRBV11-3 and TRBJ2-1; 8 positions match TRBD2. Trimming took 3 bases from V and 0 from J; bases not matched to a gene: 4. There are 16 residues in the CDR3. CDR1 and CDR2 (germline): SGHNT, YENEEA. CDR3 region: CASSFGGASSYNEQFF. The CDR3 coding sequence is TGTGCCAGCAGCTTCGGGGGGGCAAGCTCCTACAATGAGCAGTTCTTC.

This clone was counted once. The chain combines TRBV5-1 with TRBJ2-2; D is ambiguous. The CDR3 length is 10 residues. The germline V gene has CDR1 SGHRS and CDR2 YFSETQ. Trimming took off 9 bases at V and 6 bases at J, with 6 bases between the two ends. Here the CDR3 DNA reads TGCGCCAACTCCCCCGGGGAGCTGTTTTTT. Amino acid sequence: CANSPGELFF.

This chain joins TRBV10-3 and TRBJ2-1, with TRBD1 matching 7 bases. Germline trimming cut 5 bases from V and 7 bases from J; bases unmatched to any gene: 2. The CDR3 has 12 residues. CDR1 and CDR2 (germline): ENHRY, SYGVKD. The CDR3 DNA sequence: TGTGCCATCAGTTTACAGGGGAATGAGCAGTTCTTC. Its translation is CAISLQGNEQFF.

Only one count was recorded for this clone. The chain links TRBV7-2 to TRBJ1-4; 7 nucleotides match TRBD1. There are 13 residues in the CDR3. Losses at the gene ends were 5 bases for V and 5 bases for J; bases not matched to a gene: 2. From germline, CDR1 is SGHTA and CDR2 FQGNSA. This CDR3 reads CASSRQGNEKLFF. The CDR3 DNA follows: TGTGCCAGCAGCCGACAGGGAAATGAAAAACTGTTTTTT. Drawing the rest from reference TRBV7-2 and TRBJ1-4, the complete variable domain is GAGVSQSPSNKVTEKGKDVELRCDPISGHTALYWYRQSLGQGLEFLIYFQGNSAPDKSGLPSDRFSAERTGGSVSTLTIQRTQQEDSAVYLCASSRQGNEKLFFGSGTQLSVL.

The chain has TRBV4-1 and TRBJ1-5; a possible D gene is TRBD1 (6 bases). Trimming left V 2 bases short and J 11 bases short, with 19 bases between. CDR3 length equals 15 residues. The germline gives CDR1 MGHRA, CDR2 YSYEKL. In DNA, the CDR3 is TGCGCCAGCAGCCAAACCGAGACAGGTCGACCAGCCCAGCATTTT. Its translation is CASSQTETGRPAQHF.

Only one count was recorded for this clone. V usage is TRBV7-2 and J usage is TRBJ1-1; the D gene is possibly TRBD1 (6 bases). Trimming pared 0 bases from V and 5 bases from J, leaving 16 bases between. There are 16 residues in the CDR3. The germline CDR1 and CDR2 sequences are SGHTA and FQGNSA. CDR3 amino acids: CASSLAAGGSRTEAFF. The CDR3 DNA is TGTGCCAGCAGCTTAGCCGCCGGGGGCTCGAGGACTGAAGCTTTCTTT.

The chain couples TRBV30 to TRBJ2-5, with 9 bases that match TRBD1. The CDR3 is made up of 14 amino acids. V lost 3 bases, J lost 3 bases, and 5 bases stayed unmatched. Germline-derived CDR1 and CDR2 are GTSNPN and SVGIG (reference sequence). The CDR3 loop reads CAWSYRGREETQYF. CDR3 DNA sequence: TGTGCCTGGAGCTACAGGGGGCGCGAAGAGACCCAGTACTTC.

The CDR3 here is CASSPLAGDTGELFF. DNA of the CDR3: TGCGCCAGCAGCCCTCTAGCGGGAGACACCGGGGAGCTGTTTTTT. V and J are TRBV5-1 and TRBJ2-2; 10 positions agree with TRBD2. Trimming took 4 bases from V and 3 from J; bases not matched to a gene: 3. This CDR3 is 15 amino acids long. Germline V gene lookup returns CDR1 SGHRS and CDR2 YFSETQ.

The rearrangement uses TRBV5-5 and TRBJ1-5, with no clear D. This CDR3 has 15 amino acids. Germline values: CDR1 SGHKS, CDR2 YYEKEE (reference sequence). Deletions cut 0 bases from V and 0 bases from J, with 7 bases between. As DNA, the CDR3 is TGTGCCAGCAGCTTGGGCGGGATTAGCAATCAGCCCCAGCATTTT. Translating gives CASSLGGISNQPQHF. The full variable domain, in which reference TRBV5-5 and TRBJ1-5 provide the parts outside the CDR3, is DAGVTQSPTHLIKTRGQQVTLRCSPISGHKSVSWYQQVLGQGPQFIFQYYEKEERGRGNFPDRFSARQFPNYSSELNVNALLLGDSALYLCASSLGGISNQPQHFGDGTRLSIL.

This chain links TRBV7-8 with TRBJ1-4; D uncertain. The CDR3 spans 14 residues. V was pared by 1 base and J by 4 bases, with 7 bases between. From germline, CDR1 is SGHVS and CDR2 FQNEAQ. The CDR3 DNA is TGTGCCAGCAGCTTAGAGAGGTATAATGAAAAACTGTTTTTT. It encodes CASSLERYNEKLFF.

This rearrangement joins TRBV9 to TRBJ2-2; D remains unclear. Germline V gene data show CDR1 as SGDLS and CDR2 as YYNGEE. V lost 3 bases, J lost 2 bases, and 14 bases lay in between. CDR3 length: 16 residues. CDR3 protein: CASSADRTVNTGELFF. In DNA, the CDR3 is TGTGCCAGCAGCGCCGACCGAACGGTCAACACCGGGGAGCTGTTTTTT.

The rearrangement uses TRBV6-4 and TRBJ2-3; 8 bases are shared with TRBD1. CDR1 and CDR2 (germline): MRHNA, SNTAGT. The CDR3 totals 14 residues. Trimming at V came to 3 bases and at J to 5 bases, leaving 4 bases not matched to a gene. CDR3 in amino acids: CASSERDRGDTQYF. DNA of the CDR3: TGTGCCAGCAGTGAAAGAGACAGGGGAGATACGCAGTATTTT.

The chain couples TRBV6-4 to TRBJ1-2; D remains unclear. V was shortened by 5 bases and J by 7 bases, with 20 bases between the two germline ends. The CDR3 contains 15 residues. Per the germline V gene, CDR1 is MRHNA and CDR2 is SNTAGT. For the CDR3, the DNA is TGTGCCAGCAGTATGGACGGACGTCAGGTTTTTGGCTACACCTTC. Translating it yields CASSMDGRQVFGYTF.

The chain combines TRBV7-6 with TRBJ2-7; 11 bases are shared with TRBD2. Germline V lookup: CDR1 SGHVS, CDR2 FNYEAQ. The length of the CDR3 is 17 residues. J lost 0 bases, V lost 5 bases, and 9 bases had no gene match. The CDR3 DNA reads TGTGCCAGCAGCCCTTTCGGGACTAGCGGTTCCTCCTACGAGCAGTACTTC. Its protein product is CASSPFGTSGSSYEQYF.

As DNA, the CDR3 is TGCGCCAGCAGCCTGGGACAGGGGGCGCGGGAGGAGCTGTTTTTT. It translates to CASSLGQGAREELFF. The chain employs TRBV5-1 and TRBJ2-2, with 12 positions matching TRBD1. The CDR3 contains 15 residues. Trimming took 4 bases from V and 10 from J; bases not matched to a gene: 8. Germline assignment: CDR1 SGHRS and CDR2 YFSETQ.

The chain is built from TRBV6-6 and TRBJ1-4; no definite D call. This CDR3 is built from 15 residues. Germline assignment: CDR1 MNHNY and CDR2 SVGAGI (reference sequence). Trimming shortened V by 0 bases and J by 4 bases, and 9 bases separated the two germline ends. In DNA, the CDR3 is TGTGCCAGCAGTTACTCGCGGGCCTATAATGAAAAACTGTTTTTT. Translated, it gives CASSYSRAYNEKLFF.

The chain is built from TRBV13 and TRBJ2-1; 9 nucleotides agree with TRBD2. The V and J ends lost 3 bases and 5 bases, in that order; junction bases with no gene match: 11. Germline CDR1 PRHDT, CDR2 FYEKMQ (reference sequence). The CDR3 contains 17 residues. Here the CDR3 reads CASSLEVAGALNNEQFF. For the CDR3, the DNA is TGTGCCAGCAGCTTGGAGGTAGCGGGGGCGTTGAACAATGAGCAGTTCTTC.

This chain links TRBV13 with TRBJ2-3; D gene ambiguous. This CDR3 has 15 amino acids. V shed 2 bases and J shed 0 bases, with 9 bases lying between them. The germline CDR1 and CDR2 sequences are PRHDT and FYEKMQ (reference sequence). CDR3 protein: CASSLQLTSTDTQYF. CDR3 DNA sequence: TGTGCCAGCAGCTTACAGTTGACTAGCACAGATACGCAGTATTTT.